This note documents a single T cell receptor beta chain sequence. These data are taken from a study of shared clonotypes between healthy human individuals. The CDR3 spans 14 residues. Germline CDR1 SNHLY, CDR2 FYNNEI. Between the trimmed V and J ends, which lost 8 bases and 0 bases, there was a span of 11 bases. The protocol was immunoSEQ multiplex PCR, while the TCRdb copy is restricted to in-frame clones and leaves out a portion. The sample has a few million clones, more than 85% seen once; the top ten hold roughly 0.36%. The clonotype was recovered from a man between 18 and 29 years old in good health. Some clones in this sample may be carry-over from other donors' samples. This sequence joins TRBV2 and TRBJ2-1; D call uncertain. The specimen sequenced was naive CD4+ T cells from PBMCs. The subset: CD45RA+ positively selected. CDR3 loop: CASGRQSSYNEQFF. DNA for the CDR3: TGTGCCAGCGGCCGGCAAAGCTCCTACAATGAGCAGTTCTTC.